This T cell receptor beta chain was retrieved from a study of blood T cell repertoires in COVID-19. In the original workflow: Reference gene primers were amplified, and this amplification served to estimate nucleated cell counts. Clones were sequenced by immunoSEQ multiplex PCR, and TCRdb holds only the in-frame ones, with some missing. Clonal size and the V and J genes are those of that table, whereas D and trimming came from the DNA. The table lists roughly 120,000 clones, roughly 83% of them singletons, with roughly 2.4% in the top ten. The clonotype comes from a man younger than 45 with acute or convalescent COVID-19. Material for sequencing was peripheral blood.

CDR3 residues: CASSQVLSVYEETQYF. The CDR3 bases are TGCGCCAGCAGCCAAGTGTTGTCCGTATACGAGGAGACCCAGTACTTC. This rearrangement joins TRBV4-1 to TRBJ2-5; D unclear. CDR1 and CDR2 from the germline V gene are MGHRA and YSYEKL. The germline V and J ends were trimmed by 1 base and 5 bases, with 17 bases remaining between them. There are 16 residues in the CDR3.